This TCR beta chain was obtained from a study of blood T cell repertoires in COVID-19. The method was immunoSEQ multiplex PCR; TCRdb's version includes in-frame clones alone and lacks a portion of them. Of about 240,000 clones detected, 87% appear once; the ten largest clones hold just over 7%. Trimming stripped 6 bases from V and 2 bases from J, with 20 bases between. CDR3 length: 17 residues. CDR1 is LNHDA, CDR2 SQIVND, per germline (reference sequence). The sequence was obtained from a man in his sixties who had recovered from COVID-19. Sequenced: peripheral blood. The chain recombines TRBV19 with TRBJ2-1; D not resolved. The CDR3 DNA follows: TGTGCCAGTAGGGGCCCCATGGCAGGAAGGCCCTACAATGAGCAGTTCTTC. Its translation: CASRGPMAGRPYNEQFF.